This TCR beta chain is from a study of cytomegalovirus exposure and HLA in healthy donors. The ends lost 5 bases at V and 0 bases at J; junction bases unmatched: 5. This CDR3 contains 15 residues. Germline loops: CDR1 LNHDA, CDR2 SQIVND (reference sequence). This PCR relied on a set of 60 Vbeta primers and 13 Jbeta primers. TCRdb keeps only in-frame clones here, not all; method: immunoSEQ multiplex PCR. Of about 130,000 clones in the sample, approximately 74% were seen once. This clone was seen once. The antigen is unknown. General study results and limits: Some V segments, TRBV6-2 and TRBV6-3 among them, were indistinguishable and were therefore excluded.

This clonotype was obtained from a middle-aged man in good health and CMV-seropositive. The chain combines TRBV19 with TRBJ2-7; 9 bases map to TRBD1. Sequencing was carried out using PBMCs. In DNA, the CDR3 is TGTGCCAGTAGTGCTACAGGGGGCAGCTCCTACGAGCAGTACTTC. Translation: CASSATGGSSYEQYF.